The clone carrying this TCR beta chain was seen just once. Its antigen remains unidentified. Other DNA sequences in this sample translate to the same CDR3. These data belong to a study of cytomegalovirus exposure and HLA in healthy donors. Study-wide results and caveats: There were approximately 150 TCR beta chains listed as cytomegalovirus-associated.

The germline V and J ends were trimmed by 1 base and 0 bases, with 7 bases remaining between them. The CDR3 consists of 15 residues. Germline values: CDR1 KGHSH, CDR2 LQKENI. Researchers ran the PCR with 60 Vbeta and 13 Jbeta primers. The data were produced by immunoSEQ multiplex PCR, yet TCRdb's version contains in-frame clones alone and is incomplete. The sample carries 90,000 to 150,000 clones, 65% to 90% recorded once. Sequencing input: PBMCs. This TCR derives from a woman aged 40 to 50 in good health and CMV-seronegative. The chain recombines TRBV18 with TRBJ1-5; D may be TRBD1 (5 bases). The DNA for the CDR3 is TGTGCCAGCTCACCACAGGGGTATAGCAATCAGCCCCAGCATTTT. Amino acids: CASSPQGYSNQPQHF.